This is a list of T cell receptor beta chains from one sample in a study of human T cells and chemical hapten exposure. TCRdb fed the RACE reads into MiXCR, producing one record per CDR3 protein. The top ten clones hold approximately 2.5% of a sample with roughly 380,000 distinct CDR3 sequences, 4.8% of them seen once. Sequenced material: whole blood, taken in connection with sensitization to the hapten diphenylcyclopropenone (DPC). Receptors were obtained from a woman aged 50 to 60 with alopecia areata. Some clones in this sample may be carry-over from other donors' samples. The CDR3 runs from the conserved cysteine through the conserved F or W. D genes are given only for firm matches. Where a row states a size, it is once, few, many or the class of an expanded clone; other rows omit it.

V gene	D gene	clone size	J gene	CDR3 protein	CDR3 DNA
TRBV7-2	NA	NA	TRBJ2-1	CASSFEGTGEQFF	TGTGCCAGCAGCTTTGAAGGTACGGGTGAGCAGTTCTTC
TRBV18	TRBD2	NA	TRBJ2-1	CASSPRLAGKNEQFF	TGTGCCAGCTCACCGAGACTAGCGGGAAAGAATGAGCAGTTCTTC
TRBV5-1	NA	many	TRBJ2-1	CASSAGGGPGVNEQFF	TGCGCCAGCAGCGCGGGCGGGGGCCCTGGGGTAAATGAGCAGTTCTTC
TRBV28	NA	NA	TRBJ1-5	CASTSPATENLYRNQPQHF	TGTGCCAGCACCTCTCCGGCGACAGAGAATTTATATAGAAATCAGCCCCAGCATTTT
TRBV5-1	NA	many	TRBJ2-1	CASSPGPGSYNEQFF	TGCGCCAGCAGCCCGGGACCCGGCTCCTACAATGAGCAGTTCTTC
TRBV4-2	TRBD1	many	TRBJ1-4	CASSQATGDGEKLFF	TGTGCCAGCAGCCAAGCGACAGGGGATGGAGAAAAACTGTTTTTT
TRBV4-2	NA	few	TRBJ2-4	CASSQAGGLAKNIQYF	TGTGCCAGCAGCCAAGCTGGAGGTTTAGCCAAAAACATTCAGTACTTC
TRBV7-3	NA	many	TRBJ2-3	CASSREGATSTDTQYF	TGTGCCAGCAGCCGTGAAGGGGCAACTAGCACAGATACGCAGTATTTT
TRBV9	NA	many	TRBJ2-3	CASSVGLGQDTQYF	TGTGCCAGCAGCGTAGGACTGGGACAAGATACGCAGTATTTT
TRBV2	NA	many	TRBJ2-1	CASSEVRYNEQFF	TGTGCCAGCAGTGAGGTTCGCTACAATGAGCAGTTCTTC
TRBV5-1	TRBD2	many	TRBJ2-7	CASSLVVAGGNEQYF	TGCGCCAGCAGCTTGGTCGTAGCGGGAGGGAACGAGCAGTACTTC
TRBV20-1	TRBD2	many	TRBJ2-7	CSASPYSSGLLYEQYF	TGCAGTGCTAGCCCTTACTCTAGCGGATTACTCTACGAGCAGTACTTC
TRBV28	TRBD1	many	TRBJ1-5	CASSPNIRQGSWSNQPQHF	TGTGCCAGCAGCCCCAACATCAGACAGGGAAGTTGGAGTAATCAGCCCCAGCATTTT
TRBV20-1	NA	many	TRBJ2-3	CSAIVSGVAANTDTQYF	TGCAGTGCTATCGTTTCCGGGGTAGCGGCGAACACAGATACGCAGTATTTT
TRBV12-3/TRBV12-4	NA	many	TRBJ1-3	CASSLGGAVGNTIYF	TGTGCCAGCAGTTTAGGGGGGGCGGTTGGAAACACCATATATTTT
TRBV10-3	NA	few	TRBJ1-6	CAISQAIGDNSPLHF	TGTGCCATCAGCCAGGCGATCGGGGATAATTCACCCCTCCACTTT
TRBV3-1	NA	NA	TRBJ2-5	CASSQDQSVKETQYF	TGTGCCAGCAGCCAAGATCAGTCAGTCAAAGAGACCCAGTACTTC
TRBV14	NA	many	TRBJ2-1	CASSQVGGEQFF	TGTGCCAGCAGCCAAGTGGGGGGTGAGCAGTTCTTC
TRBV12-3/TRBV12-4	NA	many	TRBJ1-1	CASSLAQGRNEAFF	TGTGCCAGCAGTTTAGCGCAGGGGAGGAATGAAGCTTTCTTT
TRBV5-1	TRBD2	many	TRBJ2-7	CASSPGLDSEQYF	TGCGCCAGCAGCCCAGGACTAGATTCCGAGCAGTACTTC
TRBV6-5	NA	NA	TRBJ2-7	CASSYRGVVYEQYF	TGTGCCAGCAGTTACAGAGGGGTGGTCTACGAGCAGTACTTC
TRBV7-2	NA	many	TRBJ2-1	CASSYVDNEQFF	TGTGCCAGCAGCTACGTTGACAATGAGCAGTTCTTC
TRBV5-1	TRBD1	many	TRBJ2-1	CASSLGQGKGNEQFF	TGCGCCAGCAGCTTGGGACAGGGGAAAGGCAATGAGCAGTTCTTC
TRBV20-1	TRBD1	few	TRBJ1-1	CSAPNPRQGMNTEAFF	TGCAGTGCTCCGAACCCCAGACAGGGAATGAACACTGAAGCTTTCTTT
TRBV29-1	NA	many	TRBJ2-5	CSVEPRGPHQETQYF	TGCAGCGTTGAACCCCGGGGCCCCCACCAAGAGACCCAGTACTTC
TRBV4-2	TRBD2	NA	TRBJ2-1	CASSVIERGDNEQFF	TGTGCCAGCAGTGTTATAGAGCGGGGGGACAATGAGCAGTTCTTC
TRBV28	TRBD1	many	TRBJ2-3	CASRRQGSDTQYF	TGTGCCAGCAGAAGACAGGGCTCCGATACGCAGTATTTT
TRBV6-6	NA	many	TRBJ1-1	CASRIGTPAEAFF	TGTGCCAGCAGAATCGGGACACCAGCTGAAGCTTTCTTT
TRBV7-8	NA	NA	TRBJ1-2	CASSLIQGNYGYTF	TGTGCCAGCAGCTTGATACAGGGCAACTATGGCTACACCTTC
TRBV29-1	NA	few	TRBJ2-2	CSVDKQGNTGELFF	TGCAGCGTGGATAAACAGGGGAACACCGGGGAGCTGTTTTTT
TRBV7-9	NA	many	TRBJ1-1	CASSSTDSDKLNTEAFF	TGTGCCAGCAGTTCGACAGACAGTGATAAACTGAACACTGAAGCTTTCTTT
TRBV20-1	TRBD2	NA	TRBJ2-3	CSASRTSGMRDTQYF	TGCAGTGCTAGTAGGACTAGCGGGATGCGAGATACGCAGTATTTT
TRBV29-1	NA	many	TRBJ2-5	CSVVSETQYF	TGCAGCGTTGTATCCGAGACCCAGTACTTC
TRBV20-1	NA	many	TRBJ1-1	CSASEGGGNTEAFF	TGCAGTGCTTCCGAGGGTGGGGGGAACACTGAAGCTTTCTTT
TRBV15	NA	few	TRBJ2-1	CATSREVLASVRRGDEQFF	TGTGCCACCAGCAGAGAAGTCTTGGCTAGCGTTAGAAGGGGGGATGAGCAGTTCTTC
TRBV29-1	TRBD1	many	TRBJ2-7	CSVRQGSYEQYF	TGCAGCGTAAGACAGGGGTCCTACGAGCAGTACTTC
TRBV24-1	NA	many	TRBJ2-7	CATSDAYEQYF	TGTGCCACCAGTGATGCTTACGAGCAGTACTTC
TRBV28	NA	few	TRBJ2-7	CASLDGVLREQYF	TGTGCCAGCCTGGACGGGGTTCTGCGCGAGCAGTACTTC
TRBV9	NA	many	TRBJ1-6	CASSVVAGGHNSPLHF	TGTGCCAGCAGCGTAGTGGCAGGAGGGCACAATTCACCCCTCCACTTT
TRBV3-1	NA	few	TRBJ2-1	CASSQVDNEQFF	TGTGCCAGCAGCCAAGTCGACAATGAGCAGTTCTTC
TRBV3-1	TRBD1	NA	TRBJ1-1	CASSVRTGHTEAFF	TGTGCCAGCAGCGTACGGACAGGGCACACTGAAGCTTTCTTT
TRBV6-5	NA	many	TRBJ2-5	CASSYVGLGETQYF	TGTGCCAGCAGTTACGTGGGGTTGGGCGAGACCCAGTACTTC
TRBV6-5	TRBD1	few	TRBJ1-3	CASSRQGSGNTIYF	TGTGCCAGCAGCCGACAGGGCTCTGGAAACACCATATATTTT
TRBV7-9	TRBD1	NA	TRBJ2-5	CASSPPLTGIQETQYF	TGTGCCAGCAGCCCCCCCCTGACAGGGATACAAGAGACCCAGTACTTC
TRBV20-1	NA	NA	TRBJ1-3	CSARDGGNSGNTIYF	TGCAGTGCTAGAGACGGGGGGAACTCTGGAAACACCATATATTTT